The sequence of this TCR beta chain was determined in a study of cytomegalovirus exposure and HLA in healthy donors. Study as a whole: A later analysis reported the same platform for the 90 to 150 validation repertoires and the roughly 700 first-cohort repertoires.

With regard to this clone: Its antigen is not known.

Study observations and caveats: Researchers counted around 180 TCR beta chains as cytomegalovirus-associated. Confirmation was obtained in vitro that three CMV-associated chains are specific for CMV antigens.

Using immunoSEQ multiplex PCR, the repertoire was profiled, and TCRdb retains in-frame clones only, with some absent. The repertoire includes approximately 150,000 clones, more than 85% of them detected once, and approximately 0.7% sits in the top ten. V lost 8 bases and J lost 4; bases outside the gene matches: 8. The CDR3 runs to 14 residues. Germline V gene data show CDR1 as MNHEY and CDR2 as SMNVEV (reference sequence). From the roughly 120-subject validation cohort, which was separate from the approximately 670-subject first cohort, the donors were drawn. The chain uses TRBV27 and TRBJ2-1; 7 nucleotides match TRBD2. This TCR derives from a young man in good health and CMV-seronegative. The sample consisted of PBMCs. The CDR3 DNA reads TGTGCCAGCGCCCTTGCTAGCGGATACAATGAGCAGTTCTTC. Translation gives CASALASGYNEQFF.